This T cell receptor beta chain was identified during a study of blood T cell repertoires in COVID-19. Study in general: There were acute and convalescent COVID-19 samples, and they came from the United States, Italy and Spain. Sources were T cells, B-cell-depleted T cells, or PBMCs; the material itself was cDNA or gDNA.

Some clones are missing from TCRdb's copy, which holds only in-frame ones; the method was immunoSEQ multiplex PCR. The table includes around 68,000 clones, over 75% detected once. The V and J ends lost 7 bases and 3 bases, in that order; junction bases with no gene match: 11. The CDR3 is 15 amino acids. The germline gives CDR1 MNHNY, CDR2 SVGAGI (reference sequence). Sequencing was done on a sample of peripheral blood. The rearrangement links TRBV6-6 to TRBJ1-2; 7 nucleotides align to TRBD1. This TCR was sampled from an elderly man with acute or convalescent COVID-19. The CDR3 bases are TGTGCCAGCATGGGCCCACAGGGGCAAGACTATGGCTACACCTTC. It translates to CASMGPQGQDYGYTF.